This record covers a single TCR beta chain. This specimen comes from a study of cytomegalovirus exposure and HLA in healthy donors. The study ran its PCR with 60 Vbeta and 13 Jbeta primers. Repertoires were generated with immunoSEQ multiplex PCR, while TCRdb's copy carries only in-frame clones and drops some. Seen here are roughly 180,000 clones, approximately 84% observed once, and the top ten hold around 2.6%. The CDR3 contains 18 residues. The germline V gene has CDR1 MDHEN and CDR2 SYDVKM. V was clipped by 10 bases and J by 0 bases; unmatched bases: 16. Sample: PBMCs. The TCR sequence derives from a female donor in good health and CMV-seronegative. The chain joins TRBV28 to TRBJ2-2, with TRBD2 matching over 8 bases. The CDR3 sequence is CAITPSRGGLTNTGELFF. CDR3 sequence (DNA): TGTGCCATTACGCCGAGCCGGGGGGGACTGACGAACACCGGGGAGCTGTTTTTT.